In this sample, the clone carrying this T cell receptor (beta chain) turned up once. Authors' methods: The authors estimated nucleated cell counts from reference gene primer amplification. Profiling relied on immunoSEQ multiplex PCR, and the TCRdb table lists in-frame clones only, not all of them. V, J and clone size were drawn from that table, and D and trimming were deduced from the DNA. Of some 96,000 clones listed, 70% to 90% were seen once; the top ten hold approximately 1.7%. CDR1 is LNHDA and CDR2 is SQIVND in the germline V gene (reference sequence). V gave up 3 bases and J gave up 4 bases; unmatched junction bases: 3. CDR3 length equals 15 residues. The sample comes from a study of blood T cell repertoires in COVID-19. On the study more broadly: Sample material is recorded as cDNA or gDNA derived from T cells, B-cell-depleted T cells, or PBMCs.

V usage is TRBV19 and J usage is TRBJ2-1; 10 bases are shared with TRBD2. Sample: peripheral blood. The source of this sequence is an elderly man with acute or convalescent COVID-19. DNA for the CDR3: TGTGCCAGTAGTATGGGGACTAGCGCATACAATGAGCAGTTCTTC. Translating gives CASSMGTSAYNEQFF.